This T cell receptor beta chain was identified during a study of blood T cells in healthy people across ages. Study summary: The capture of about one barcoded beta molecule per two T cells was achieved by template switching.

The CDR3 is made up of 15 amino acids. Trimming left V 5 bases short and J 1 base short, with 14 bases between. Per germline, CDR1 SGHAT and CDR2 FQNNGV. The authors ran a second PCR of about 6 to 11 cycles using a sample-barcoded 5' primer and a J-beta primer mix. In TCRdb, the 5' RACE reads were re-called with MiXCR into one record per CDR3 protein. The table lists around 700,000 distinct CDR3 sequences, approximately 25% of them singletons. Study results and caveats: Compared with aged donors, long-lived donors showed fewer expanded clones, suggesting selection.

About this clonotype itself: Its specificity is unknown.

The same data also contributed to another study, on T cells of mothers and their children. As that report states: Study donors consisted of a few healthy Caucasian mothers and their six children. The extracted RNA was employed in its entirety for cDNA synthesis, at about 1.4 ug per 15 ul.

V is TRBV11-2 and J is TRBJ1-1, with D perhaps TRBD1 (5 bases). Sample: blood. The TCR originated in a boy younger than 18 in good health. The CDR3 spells CASSRYEGWNTEAFF. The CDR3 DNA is TGTGCCAGCAGCCGATATGAGGGGTGGAACACTGAAGCTTTCTTT.